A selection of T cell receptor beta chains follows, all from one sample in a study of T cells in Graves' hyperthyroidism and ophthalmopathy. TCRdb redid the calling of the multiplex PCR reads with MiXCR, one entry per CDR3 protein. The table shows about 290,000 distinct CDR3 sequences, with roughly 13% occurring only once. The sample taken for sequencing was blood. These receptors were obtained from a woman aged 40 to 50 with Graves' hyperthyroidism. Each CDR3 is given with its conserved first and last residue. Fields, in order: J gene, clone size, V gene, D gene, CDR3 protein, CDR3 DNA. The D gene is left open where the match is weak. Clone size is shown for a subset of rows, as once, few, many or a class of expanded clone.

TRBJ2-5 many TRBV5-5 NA CASSFDLETQYF TGTGCCAGCAGCTTTGATTTGGAGACCCAGTACTTC
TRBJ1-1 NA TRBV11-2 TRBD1 CASSWDRSTEAFF TGTGCCAGCAGTTGGGACAGGTCCACTGAAGCTTTCTTT
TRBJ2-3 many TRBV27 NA CASSLRRTDTQYF TGTGCCAGCAGTCTACGGCGCACAGATACGCAGTATTTT
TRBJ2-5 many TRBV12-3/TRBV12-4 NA CASRPGEDETQYF TGTGCCAGCAGGCCCGGAGAAGATGAGACCCAGTACTTC
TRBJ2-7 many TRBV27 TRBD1 CASSWGQGVTYEQYF TGTGCCAGCAGTTGGGGACAGGGGGTTACCTACGAGCAGTACTTC
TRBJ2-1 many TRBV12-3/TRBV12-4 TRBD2 CASTPGQRESNEQFF TGTGCCAGCACCCCGGGGCAGCGGGAAAGTAATGAGCAGTTCTTC
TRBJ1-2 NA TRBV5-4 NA CASSLDTGLASGYTF TGTGCCAGCAGCTTGGATACGGGGCTCGCAAGTGGCTACACCTTC
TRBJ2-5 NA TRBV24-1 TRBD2 CATSDPSGSGRETQYF TGTGCCACCAGTGACCCTAGCGGCAGCGGTCGCGAGACCCAGTACTTC
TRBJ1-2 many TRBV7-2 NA CASSLIQNYGYTF TGTGCCAGCAGCTTAATACAGAACTATGGCTACACCTTC
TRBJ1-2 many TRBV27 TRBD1 CASSLPGGIGYTF TGTGCCAGCAGTCTCCCAGGGGGCATAGGCTACACCTTC
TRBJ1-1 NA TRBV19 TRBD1 CASTTRGGVTEAFF TGTGCCAGTACGACCAGGGGGGGGGTCACTGAAGCTTTCTTT
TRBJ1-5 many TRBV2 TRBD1 CASNTGASGQPQHF TGTGCCAGCAATACAGGGGCGTCAGGACAGCCCCAGCATTTT
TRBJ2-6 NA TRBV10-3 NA CAISESGANVLTF TGTGCCATCAGTGAGTCTGGGGCCAACGTCCTGACTTTC
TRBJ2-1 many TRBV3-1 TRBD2 CASSPTPTTSGRDIEQFF TGTGCCAGCAGCCCAACCCCGACGACTAGCGGGAGGGATATTGAGCAGTTCTTC
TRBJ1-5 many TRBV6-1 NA CASSAPPQPQHF TGTGCCAGCAGTGCCCCCCCTCAGCCCCAGCATTTT
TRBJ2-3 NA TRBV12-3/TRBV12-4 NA CASSFSPTSDTQYF TGTGCCAGCAGTTTTTCCCCCACCTCAGATACGCAGTATTTT
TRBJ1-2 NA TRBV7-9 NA CASSPRGQGTGYGYTF TGTGCCAGCAGCCCCCGTGGGCAGGGGACCGGCTATGGCTACACCTTC
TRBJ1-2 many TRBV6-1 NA CASSEGRTYGYTF TGTGCCAGCAGTGAAGGCCGTACCTATGGCTACACCTTC
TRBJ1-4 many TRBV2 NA CASTRTDFNEKLFF TGTGCCAGCACTCGGACGGATTTTAATGAAAAACTGTTTTTT
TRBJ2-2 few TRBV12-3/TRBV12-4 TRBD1 CASSPGTGGLKNTGELFF TGTGCCAGCAGTCCCGGGACAGGGGGACTTAAGAACACCGGGGAGCTGTTTTTT
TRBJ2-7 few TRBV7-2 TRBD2 CASRAGTSGDEQYF TGTGCCAGCAGGGCCGGGACTAGCGGGGACGAGCAGTACTTC
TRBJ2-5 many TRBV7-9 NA CASSFRTAQETQYF TGTGCCAGCAGCTTTCGGACTGCTCAAGAGACCCAGTACTTC
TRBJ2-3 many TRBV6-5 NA CASSYSLGTRTDTQYF TGTGCCAGCAGTTACTCTTTGGGGACTCGCACAGATACGCAGTATTTT
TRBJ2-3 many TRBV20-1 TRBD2 CSASTPSGSGEDTQYF TGCAGTGCCTCAACGCCTAGCGGGAGCGGAGAAGATACGCAGTATTTT
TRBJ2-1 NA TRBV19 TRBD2 CAGLVEGLDEQFF TGTGCCGGACTAGTGGAGGGTTTAGATGAGCAGTTCTTC
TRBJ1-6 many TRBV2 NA CASKAPSPLHF TGTGCCAGCAAGGCCCCTTCACCCCTCCACTTT
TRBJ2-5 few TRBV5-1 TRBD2 CASSFGTSGPQETQYF TGCGCCAGCAGCTTCGGGACTAGCGGGCCTCAAGAGACCCAGTACTTC
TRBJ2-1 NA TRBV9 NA CASSPTGAGQFF TGTGCCAGCAGCCCCACCGGGGCAGGGCAGTTCTTC
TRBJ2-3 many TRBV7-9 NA CASRPQGGSTDTQYF TGTGCCAGCCGACCTCAGGGGGGGAGCACAGATACGCAGTATTTT
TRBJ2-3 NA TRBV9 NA CASSETPASRDTQYF TGTGCCAGCAGCGAGACTCCAGCCAGCAGAGATACGCAGTATTTT
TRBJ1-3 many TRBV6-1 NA CASRRDGQDSGNTIYF TGTGCCAGCAGGAGGGACGGACAAGACTCTGGAAACACCATATATTTT
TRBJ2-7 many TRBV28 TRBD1 CASSPAGGHEQYF TGTGCCAGCAGCCCGGCAGGGGGCCACGAGCAGTACTTC
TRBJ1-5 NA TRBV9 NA CASSVGQGLQPQHF TGTGCCAGCAGCGTAGGTCAGGGACTTCAGCCCCAGCATTTT
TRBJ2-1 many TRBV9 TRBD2 CASSTAGTSRNEQFF TGTGCCAGCAGCACCGCCGGGACTAGTCGGAATGAGCAGTTCTTC
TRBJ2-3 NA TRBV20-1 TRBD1 CSASGTGNADTQYF TGCAGTGCCTCCGGGACAGGGAACGCAGATACGCAGTATTTT
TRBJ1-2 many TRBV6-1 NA CASSEGRLSGYTF TGTGCCAGCAGTGAAGGACGGTTGTCGGGCTACACCTTC
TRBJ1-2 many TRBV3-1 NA CASSQDPLYRGYTF TGTGCCAGCAGCCAAGATCCCTTGTATCGCGGCTACACCTTC
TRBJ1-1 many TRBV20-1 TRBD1 CSASGQGRGMNTEAFF TGCAGTGCTTCGGGACAGGGGAGGGGGATGAACACTGAAGCTTTCTTT
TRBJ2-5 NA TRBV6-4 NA CASSASGLSGETQYF TGTGCCAGCAGTGCGTCGGGGCTCTCCGGGGAGACCCAGTACTTC
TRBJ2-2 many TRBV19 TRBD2 CASRGTGTTYTGELFF TGTGCCAGTAGGGGGACCGGGACTACTTACACCGGGGAGCTGTTTTTT
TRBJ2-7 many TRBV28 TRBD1 CASSFKGQGYEQYF TGTGCCAGCAGTTTCAAGGGACAGGGCTACGAGCAGTACTTC
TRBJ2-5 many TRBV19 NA CASSGQTQETQYF TGTGCCAGTAGTGGACAGACCCAAGAGACCCAGTACTTC
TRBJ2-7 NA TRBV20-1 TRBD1 CSATRTGTGGGEQYF TGCAGTGCTACCCGGACCGGGACAGGGGGCGGCGAGCAGTACTTC
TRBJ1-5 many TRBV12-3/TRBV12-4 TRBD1 CASSLYTGAQPQHF TGTGCCAGCAGTTTGTATACAGGGGCTCAGCCCCAGCATTTT
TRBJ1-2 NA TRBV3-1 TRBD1 CASSQDEGLRGSPYLDYGYTF TGTGCCAGCAGCCAAGATGAGGGACTCAGGGGGTCGCCCTATCTGGACTATGGCTACACCTTC
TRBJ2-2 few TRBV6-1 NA CAIAGLLTGELFF TGTGCCATCGCGGGACTTCTCACCGGGGAGCTGTTTTTT
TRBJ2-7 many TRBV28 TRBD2 CASSYGGGQFSYEQYF TGTGCCAGCAGTTACGGGGGGGGACAATTCTCCTACGAGCAGTACTTC
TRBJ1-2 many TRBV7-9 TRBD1 CASSSSTGSWIYGYTF TGTGCCAGCAGCTCCTCGACAGGGAGTTGGATCTATGGCTACACCTTC
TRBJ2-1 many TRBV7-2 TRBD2 CASSSSSGTYNEQFF TGTGCCAGCAGCTCATCTAGCGGAACCTACAATGAGCAGTTCTTC
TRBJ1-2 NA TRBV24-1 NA CATSGELVQGGYTF TGTGCCACCAGTGGTGAGCTGGTACAGGGTGGCTACACCTTC